These 20 T cell receptor beta chains were sequenced from one sample in a study of shared clonotypes between healthy human individuals. The data were produced by immunoSEQ multiplex PCR, yet TCRdb's version contains in-frame clones alone and is incomplete. The repertoire holds approximately 2.5 million clones, with approximately 94% as singletons. The sample was naive CD4+ T cells sorted from blood. Subset described: CD45RA+ positively selected. The receptors come from a man between 18 and 29 years old in good health.

This sequence joins TRBV10-3 and TRBJ2-2; 8 bases agree with TRBD2. Trimming at V came to 7 bases and at J to 2 bases, leaving 6 bases not matched to a gene. The CDR3 runs 15 residues. The germline V gene has CDR1 ENHRY and CDR2 SYGVKD. The chain's CDR3 is CAITGSGGNTGELFF. CDR3 DNA: TGTGCCATCACGGGGAGCGGGGGCAACACCGGGGAGCTGTTTTTT.

The chain links TRBV4-1 to TRBJ2-3, with D perhaps matching TRBD1 (6 bases). The CDR3 totals 14 residues. Germline V CDR1 and CDR2: MGHRA, YSYEKL. V shed 6 bases and J shed 3 bases, with 13 bases lying between them. Here the CDR3 DNA reads TGCGCCAGCAGGCGGCCAGGGGCGACAGATACGCAGTATTTT. Encoded protein: CASRRPGATDTQYF.

Written as DNA, the CDR3 is TGCAGCGTGCAACAAGTCTCTGGAAACACCATATATTTT. This sequence encodes CSVQQVSGNTIYF. The rearrangement links TRBV29-1 to TRBJ1-3; D call uncertain. Deletions cut 6 bases from V and 0 bases from J, with 9 bases between. Germline CDR1 and CDR2: SQVTM and ANQGSEA. The CDR3 covers 13 residues.

CDR3 protein: CASSPPGQSYEQYF. CDR3 DNA sequence: TGTGCCAGTAGCCCACCGGGACAGTCCTACGAGCAGTACTTC. The V and J genes are TRBV19 and TRBJ2-5; 7 bases line up with TRBD1. The end of the DNA is better explained by TRBJ2-7, so the J call may be wrong. This CDR3 spans 14 amino acids. Germline V CDR1 and CDR2: LNHDA, SQIVND (reference sequence).

The count of this clone is one. This chain connects TRBV23-1 to TRBJ2-7, with D tentatively TRBD1 or TRBD2 (5 bases each). TRBV23-1 is an ORF; its function is uncertain. Deletions cut 2 bases from V and 1 base from J, with 15 bases between. CDR3 length: 16 residues. CDR3 residues: CASSQLHGTRSYEQYF. In DNA, the CDR3 is TGCGCCAGCAGTCAACTACACGGGACCCGATCCTACGAGCAGTACTTC.

On this clone itself: This same CDR3 is encoded by further DNA sequences in the sample. V gene TRBV28 combines with J gene TRBJ2-7, with 8 positions matching TRBD1. This CDR3 comprises 14 residues. Unmatched junction bases numbered 12, after V lost 10 bases and J lost 4 bases. Germline V gives CDR1 MDHEN, CDR2 SYDVKM. In nucleotides, the CDR3 is TGTGCCACCTTTCCCGGGACAGGCTTGTACGAGCAGTACTTC. It encodes CATFPGTGLYEQYF.

The chain has TRBV10-2 and TRBJ2-1; D remains ambiguous. CDR1 and CDR2 (germline): WSHSY, SAAADI. Deletions cut 6 bases from V and 5 bases from J, with 11 bases between. This CDR3 has 13 amino acids. In nucleotides, the CDR3 is TGCGCCAGCAGCCTCGAAGGCAACAATGAGCAGTTCTTC. This encodes CASSLEGNNEQFF.

The genes are TRBV6-1 and TRBJ1-5; a possible D gene is TRBD1 (5 bases). CDR1 is MNHNS, CDR2 SASEGT, per germline. Trimming shortened V by 7 bases and J by 4 bases, and 11 bases separated the two germline ends. CDR3 length equals 13 residues. The CDR3 DNA follows: TGTGCCAGCACTTCCCAGGGAAATCAGCCCCAGCATTTT. As protein: CASTSQGNQPQHF.

V usage is TRBV7-2 and J usage is TRBJ2-1; D possibly corresponds to TRBD2 (5 bases). This CDR3 has 15 amino acids. The V end lost 0 bases, the J end lost 5 bases, and 11 bases lay between the germline ends. Germline V gene sequence: CDR1 SGHTA, CDR2 FQGNSA. Here the CDR3 reads CASSLAPRGHNEQFF. The CDR3 DNA is TGTGCCAGCAGCTTAGCCCCCCGAGGGCACAATGAGCAGTTCTTC.

The V call is TRBV6-6, the J call TRBJ2-7, with D possibly matching TRBD2 (7 bases). The CDR3 runs 16 residues. V gave up 6 bases and J gave up 4 bases, with 22 bases separating them. Looked up from germline, CDR1 is MNHNY and CDR2 is SVGAGI (reference sequence). CDR3 amino acids: CASRIAEGGGKYEQYF. DNA for the CDR3: TGTGCCAGCAGGATAGCGGAGGGAGGGGGAAAATACGAGCAGTACTTC.

V gene TRBV12-1 combines with J gene TRBJ2-7; the tabulated D call, TRBD2, remains unverified against the DNA. TRBV12-1 is a pseudogene. The CDR3 extends over 18 amino acids. This CDR3 is CASSSYPGLAGGGDEQYF. The CDR3 bases are TGTGCCAGCAGCTCCTATCCGGGACTAGCGGGAGGAGGCGACGAGCAGTACTTC.

The chain has TRBV5-6 and TRBJ2-3; D is perhaps TRBD2 (5 bases). This CDR3 region has 15 residues. CDR1 is SGHDT and CDR2 is YYEEEE in the germline V gene. Trimming took off 0 bases at V and 0 bases at J, with 8 bases between the two ends. The CDR3, as DNA: TGTGCCAGCAGCTTGGAAAGCGGCAGCACAGATACGCAGTATTTT. Its protein is CASSLESGSTDTQYF.

The chain has TRBV7-2 and TRBJ2-1; D is possibly TRBD2 (5 bases). The CDR3 runs 13 residues. The V end was cut by 2 bases, the J end by 6 bases, with 8 bases between. Germline loops: CDR1 SGHTA, CDR2 FQGNSA. This CDR3 reads CASSLIGGNEQFF. The CDR3 nucleotides are TGTGCCAGCAGCTTAATTGGAGGCAATGAGCAGTTCTTC.

The chain is built from TRBV19 and TRBJ2-7, with 7 nucleotides matching TRBD1. V trimming: 7 bases; J trimming: 0 bases; junction bases outside the gene matches: 12. CDR1 and CDR2 (germline): LNHDA, SQIVND (reference sequence). The CDR3 covers 16 residues. The CDR3 DNA sequence: TGTGCCAGTAAAGGGGGCGGCTCCATGAGCTCCTACGAGCAGTACTTC. It translates to CASKGGGSMSSYEQYF.

This sequence joins TRBV27 and TRBJ2-1; possibly TRBD2 for D (5 bases). With 6 bases removed from V and 4 bases from J, the gap between germline ends came to 16 bases. This CDR3 spans 15 amino acids. In germline, CDR1 is MNHEY, CDR2 SMNVEV (reference sequence). The CDR3 spells CASSPSGRRYNEQFF. Here the CDR3 DNA reads TGTGCCAGCAGCCCCAGCGGTAGGAGGTACAATGAGCAGTTCTTC.

This chain links TRBV13 with TRBJ1-3; possibly TRBD1 for D (5 bases). Per germline, CDR1 PRHDT and CDR2 FYEKMQ (reference sequence). The CDR3 is made up of 16 amino acids. Trimming removed 0 bases at V and 4 bases at J, with 13 bases between. CDR3 sequence reads: CASSLGRGGTGNTIYF. The CDR3 DNA sequence: TGTGCCAGCAGCTTAGGGAGGGGAGGGACCGGAAACACCATATATTTT. The complete variable domain, with remaining parts taken from reference TRBV13 and TRBJ1-3, reads AAGVIQSPRHLIKEKRETATLKCYPIPRHDTVYWYQQGPGQDPQFLISFYEKMQSDKGSIPDRFSAQQFSDYHSELNMSSLELGDSALYFCASSLGRGGTGNTIYFGEGSWLTVV.

This chain links TRBV4-1 with TRBJ1-1; maybe TRBD1 (6 bases). Trimming stripped 4 bases from V and 0 bases from J, with 12 bases between. The CDR3 is 15 amino acids. Germline-derived CDR1 and CDR2 are MGHRA and YSYEKL. The CDR3 loop is CASSRGGLLNTEAFF. Here the CDR3 DNA reads TGCGCCAGCAGCCGAGGGGGACTGCTGAACACTGAAGCTTTCTTT.

This clone was seen only once. The V call is TRBV30, the J call TRBJ2-3; D gene ambiguous. Trimming pared 3 bases from V and 7 bases from J, leaving 8 bases between. The CDR3 extends over 11 amino acids. CDR1 and CDR2 (germline): GTSNPN, SVGIG (reference sequence). In DNA, the CDR3 is TGTGCCTGGAGCACAGAGAATACGCAGTATTTT. This encodes CAWSTENTQYF.

The rearrangement links TRBV28 to TRBJ1-5, with D perhaps TRBD1 (5 bases). Trimming shortened V by 7 bases and J by 1 base, and 14 bases separated the two germline ends. Germline CDR1 MDHEN, CDR2 SYDVKM. The CDR3 has 15 amino acids. Here the CDR3 DNA reads TGTGCCAGCACCCTGGGGGGATCGAGCAATCAGCCCCAGCATTTT. Translating it yields CASTLGGSSNQPQHF.

The J gene is TRBJ2-1, the V gene TRBV5-4, with 11 bases fitting TRBD1. Germline trimming cut 4 bases from V and 2 bases from J; bases unmatched to any gene: 14. This CDR3 comprises 19 residues. Looked up from germline, CDR1 is SGHNT and CDR2 is YYREEE (reference sequence). The CDR3 sequence: CASSGQGARSGSTYNEQFF. Written as DNA, the CDR3 is TGTGCCAGCAGCGGACAGGGGGCAAGGAGCGGGAGTACCTACAATGAGCAGTTCTTC.